This T cell receptor (beta chain) appears in the sequencing data of a study of radiation and T cells in renal cell carcinoma (dated by TCRdb to the early 2020s). Notes on the research overall: Samples came from a clinical trial, in which primary renal cell carcinomas received 15 Gy stereotactic body radiation therapy followed by nephrectomy 4 weeks later. In total, roughly 52 samples, comprising 26 tumors and around 27 peripheral blood samples, were subjected to TCR beta sequencing. A total of over 4 million unique CDR3 nucleotide sequences, encoding 2.8 million or so unique CDR3 amino acid sequences, were found across all 50 or so samples. General findings and caveats noted by the study authors: Because pretreatment tumor biopsies were not available, the study could not determine whether clonotypes were already present within the tumor at baseline. In blood, the top tumor clonotypes increased from baseline to 2 weeks after radiation and then shrank by 4 weeks, which suggests a temporary expansion of tumor-resident clones. Effects of radiation dose or scheduling on the TCR repertoire could not be addressed with the single-armed trial design. Blood repertoire dynamics were not followed beyond 4 weeks after treatment.

The time point label, as the study defines it: blood 2 weeks post-SBRT. Taken with the paper, the label for treatment or condition translates to: 15 Gy SBRT to primary tumor, nephrectomy 4 weeks later. To track tumor-enriched clonotypes, serial peripheral blood was sampled from radiation-treated patients at baseline and at 2 weeks and 4 weeks after SBRT. Renal cell carcinoma with clear cell pathology was present in all patients. The QIAamp DNA Blood Mini Kit (Qiagen) was used to prepare genomic DNA for TCR sequencing. The analyses included only samples that passed all quality control checks. The CDR3 numbers 14 residues from cysteine through phenylalanine. Here the CDR3 DNA is all that survives: 42 bases in frame from base 1. V lost 6 bases and J lost 4 bases; the stretch between them is 14 bases long. Based on the germline V gene, the CDR1 and CDR2 sequences are MNHEY and SVGAGI. A word on this clone: The antigen it recognizes is unknown. Base qualities are missing; no much larger clone stands one base away.

TCR beta libraries were generated from genomic DNA with the immunoSEQ kit, following the manufacturer's recommendations. To prepare libraries, a first multiplex PCR with proprietary primers was run, followed by a second PCR that added unique barcodes, and a bead cleanup was done after each round. Each sample batch included a kit-provided positive control reaction and a negative control reaction. The final libraries were assessed on an Agilent 4200 TapeStation D1000 ScreenTape, pooled by volume, and quantified by qPCR. Sequencing was performed on an Illumina NextSeq500 using a MidOutput 150-cycle cartridge, with 156 Read1 cycles, 15 Index1 cycles, and the kit custom primers. The pooled library was loaded at about 1 pM, with a roughly 18% PhiX control spiked in. The paper's processing steps were these. Vendor-processed data were analyzed in R, with a clonotype defined as all T cells sharing the same CDR3 nucleotide sequence. For clone abundance analyses, frequencies were normalized to the 10,000 most abundant clones per sample. Public T cell clones, averaging fewer than five per sample, were removed before analysis. A difference in abundance of at least 32-fold between compartments was used to define tumor-enriched and baseline blood-enriched clonotypes. A beta-binomial differential abundance model was used to identify clonotypes that were expanded or contracted between blood time points. Tumor-blood repertoire similarity was measured with the Baroni-Urbani and Buser coefficient, and groups were compared using two-tailed Wilcoxon tests in R. Here the immuneACCESS table is served through TCRdb, limited to in-frame sequences with V and J called. Missing clones are a known gap in these copies; in checked studies unresolved V genes cover under half, and the rest lacks a known reason. V, J and clone size derive from that table, while D and trimming were established from the DNA sequence. The sample profile shows roughly 120,000 clones; approximately 75% of them were found once. Clones ranked in the top ten supply 1.5% to 2% of the sample.

Sequenced here: blood, sampled from a patient whose treatment included radiotherapy and nephrectomy. The clonotype comes from a woman aged 60-75 years with renal cell carcinoma. Recombination joined TRBV6-5 with TRBJ2-3; no D segment can be confidently identified. The nucleotide sequence reads TGTGCCAGCAGCCTTGGACCGGGTGCAGATACGCAGTATTTT. Its translation is CASSLGPGADTQYF.